This is a list of T cell receptor beta chains from one sample in a study of cytomegalovirus exposure and HLA in healthy donors. The protocol was immunoSEQ multiplex PCR, while the TCRdb copy is restricted to in-frame clones and leaves out a portion. Here the sample spans fewer than 150,000 clones, around three quarters being singletons. Sequenced material: PBMCs. The receptor set was obtained from a man between 40 and 49 years old in good health and CMV-seronegative. CDR3s include the opening cysteine and the closing phenylalanine or tryptophan. A D gene is named only where the DNA matches it firmly. Only some rows state a clone size, as once, few, many or a class for expanded clones.

j_gene: TRBJ1-2
d_gene: NA
v_gene: TRBV5-6
abundance: NA
CDR3aa: CASSLYRPNYGYTF
CDR3nt: TGTGCCAGCAGCTTATACAGGCCGAACTATGGCTACACCTTC

j_gene: TRBJ1-5
d_gene: NA
v_gene: TRBV19
abundance: NA
CDR3aa: CASRPLGQTGQPQHF
CDR3nt: TGTGCCAGTAGACCCTTGGGACAAACCGGTCAGCCCCAGCATTTT

j_gene: TRBJ2-7
d_gene: NA
v_gene: TRBV5-4
abundance: NA
CDR3aa: CASSLGGGGAPYEQYF
CDR3nt: TGTGCCAGCAGCCTGGGGGGCGGGGGCGCGCCCTACGAGCAGTACTTC

j_gene: TRBJ1-5
d_gene: NA
v_gene: TRBV7-9
abundance: NA
CDR3aa: CASSLGPNNQPQHF
CDR3nt: TGTGCCAGCAGCTTGGGCCCAAACAATCAGCCCCAGCATTTT

j_gene: TRBJ2-7
d_gene: TRBD1
v_gene: TRBV7-3
abundance: NA
CDR3aa: CASSSTGGTYEQYF
CDR3nt: TGTGCCAGCAGCTCGACAGGGGGCACATACGAGCAGTACTTC

j_gene: TRBJ2-3
d_gene: TRBD2
v_gene: TRBV27
abundance: NA
CDR3aa: CASSPLGEAGAQYF
CDR3nt: TGTGCCAGCAGTCCACTAGGAGAGGCGGGAGCACAGTATTTT

j_gene: TRBJ1-1
d_gene: NA
v_gene: TRBV30
abundance: NA
CDR3aa: CAWSPRPSTEAFF
CDR3nt: TGTGCCTGGAGTCCTCGTCCGAGCACTGAAGCTTTCTTT

j_gene: TRBJ1-1
d_gene: TRBD1
v_gene: TRBV19
abundance: few
CDR3aa: CASSMPGQGAKAFF
CDR3nt: TGTGCCAGTAGTATGCCCGGACAGGGGGCGAAGGCTTTCTTT

j_gene: TRBJ2-7
d_gene: NA
v_gene: TRBV6-5
abundance: NA
CDR3aa: CASSYSRAYEQYF
CDR3nt: TGTGCCAGCAGTTACTCGAGGGCATACGAGCAGTACTTC

j_gene: TRBJ2-5
d_gene: TRBD1
v_gene: TRBV5-1
abundance: NA
CDR3aa: CASSLSDREWETQYF
CDR3nt: TGCGCCAGCAGCTTGTCCGACAGGGAGTGGGAGACCCAGTACTTC

j_gene: TRBJ1-1
d_gene: TRBD1
v_gene: TRBV4-3
abundance: NA
CDR3aa: CASSQFAGGVGTEAFF
CDR3nt: TGCGCCAGCAGCCAATTCGCAGGGGGCGTCGGCACTGAAGCTTTCTTT

j_gene: TRBJ2-5
d_gene: NA
v_gene: TRBV7-7
abundance: once
CDR3aa: CASSLAQKETQYF
CDR3nt: TGTGCCAGCAGCTTAGCGCAGAAAGAGACCCAGTACTTC

j_gene: TRBJ2-7
d_gene: TRBD1
v_gene: TRBV5-4
abundance: NA
CDR3aa: CASSIGRGRTYEQYF
CDR3nt: TGTGCCAGCAGCATAGGCAGGGGGCGCACCTACGAGCAGTACTTC

j_gene: TRBJ2-5
d_gene: NA
v_gene: TRBV5-8
abundance: once
CDR3aa: CASSLLPGPFLTQYF
CDR3nt: TGTGCCAGCAGCTTGTTGCCAGGGCCGTTTTTGACCCAGTACTTC

j_gene: TRBJ1-5
d_gene: NA
v_gene: TRBV20-1
abundance: once
CDR3aa: CSAQSNQPQHF
CDR3nt: TGCAGTGCGCAGTCCAATCAGCCCCAGCATTTT

j_gene: TRBJ2-3
d_gene: NA
v_gene: TRBV5-4
abundance: NA
CDR3aa: CASSLDTWTPPTDTQYF
CDR3nt: TGTGCCAGCAGCTTGGATACCTGGACTCCGCCCACAGATACGCAGTATTTT

j_gene: TRBJ2-3
d_gene: NA
v_gene: TRBV28
abundance: NA
CDR3aa: CASSLRASGTDTQYF
CDR3nt: TGTGCCAGCAGCCTAAGGGCTAGCGGCACAGATACGCAGTATTTT

j_gene: TRBJ1-1
d_gene: TRBD1
v_gene: TRBV6-6
abundance: few
CDR3aa: CASSSGTGRKAFF
CDR3nt: TGTGCCAGCAGTTCCGGGACAGGGAGGAAGGCTTTCTTT

j_gene: TRBJ2-7
d_gene: TRBD2
v_gene: TRBV4-1
abundance: many
CDR3aa: CASSQVRAGAAYEQYF
CDR3nt: TGCGCCAGCAGCCAAGTTCGGGCGGGAGCCGCATACGAGCAGTACTTC

j_gene: TRBJ2-7
d_gene: TRBD2
v_gene: TRBV6-6
abundance: NA
CDR3aa: CASSPYGGGYEQYF
CDR3nt: TGTGCCAGCAGCCCTTATGGGGGGGGCTACGAGCAGTACTTC

j_gene: TRBJ2-7
d_gene: NA
v_gene: TRBV30
abundance: once
CDR3aa: CAWSDGGNKQYF
CDR3nt: TGTGCCTGGAGCGACGGCGGCAACAAGCAGTACTTC

j_gene: TRBJ1-4
d_gene: NA
v_gene: TRBV9
abundance: NA
CDR3aa: CASSVKGTNEKLFF
CDR3nt: TGTGCCAGCAGCGTAAAGGGGACTAATGAAAAACTGTTTTTT

j_gene: TRBJ1-5
d_gene: NA
v_gene: TRBV18
abundance: NA
CDR3aa: CASSPMVTSGNQPQHF
CDR3nt: TGTGCCAGCTCACCAATGGTCACTTCGGGCAATCAGCCCCAGCATTTT

j_gene: TRBJ1-1
d_gene: TRBD1
v_gene: TRBV30
abundance: once
CDR3aa: CAWSPRQGAGMNTEAFF
CDR3nt: TGTGCCTGGAGTCCCAGACAGGGGGCGGGGATGAACACTGAAGCTTTCTTT

j_gene: TRBJ2-2
d_gene: TRBD1
v_gene: TRBV11-2
abundance: NA
CDR3aa: CASRFPGQGSGELFF
CDR3nt: TGTGCCAGCAGATTCCCGGGACAGGGCTCCGGGGAGCTGTTTTTT

j_gene: TRBJ2-5
d_gene: TRBD2
v_gene: TRBV27
abundance: NA
CDR3aa: CASSSSAGATQYF
CDR3nt: TGTGCCAGCAGTAGCTCAGCGGGGGCGACCCAGTACTTC

j_gene: TRBJ2-3
d_gene: NA
v_gene: TRBV5-1
abundance: NA
CDR3aa: CASSSVSTDTQYF
CDR3nt: TGCGCCAGCAGCTCCGTCAGCACAGATACGCAGTATTTT

j_gene: TRBJ2-6
d_gene: NA
v_gene: TRBV28
abundance: few
CDR3aa: CASSFRTVVLTF
CDR3nt: TGTGCCAGCAGTTTCCGGACTGTTGTCCTGACTTTC

j_gene: TRBJ2-2
d_gene: NA
v_gene: TRBV6-1
abundance: once
CDR3aa: CASSRLTNTGELFF
CDR3nt: TGTGCCAGCAGTAGACTAACGAACACCGGGGAGCTGTTTTTT

j_gene: TRBJ1-6
d_gene: NA
v_gene: TRBV4-1
abundance: NA
CDR3aa: CASKVQDNSPLHF
CDR3nt: TGCGCCAGCAAGGTACAGGACAATTCACCCCTCCACTTT

j_gene: TRBJ2-7
d_gene: TRBD2
v_gene: TRBV11-3
abundance: NA
CDR3aa: CASSGGSNEQYF
CDR3nt: TGTGCCAGCAGTGGCGGGAGCAACGAGCAGTACTTC

j_gene: TRBJ2-3
d_gene: NA
v_gene: TRBV11-2
abundance: NA
CDR3aa: CASSHGPWEVDTQYF
CDR3nt: TGTGCCAGCAGCCATGGGCCGTGGGAGGTAGATACGCAGTATTTT

j_gene: TRBJ2-5
d_gene: TRBD1
v_gene: TRBV5-1
abundance: NA
CDR3aa: CASSSRQGEQETQYF
CDR3nt: TGCGCCAGCAGCTCGCGACAGGGGGAGCAAGAGACCCAGTACTTC

j_gene: TRBJ2-5
d_gene: TRBD1
v_gene: TRBV7-9
abundance: NA
CDR3aa: CASSLFEGTGSETQYF
CDR3nt: TGTGCCAGCAGCTTATTCGAGGGGACAGGGTCAGAGACCCAGTACTTC

j_gene: TRBJ2-1
d_gene: TRBD2
v_gene: TRBV5-1
abundance: NA
CDR3aa: CASSPGTSGRANEQFF
CDR3nt: TGCGCCAGCAGCCCGGGGACTAGCGGGAGGGCGAATGAGCAGTTCTTC

j_gene: TRBJ2-7
d_gene: NA
v_gene: TRBV27
abundance: NA
CDR3aa: CASSGQGMNEQYF
CDR3nt: TGTGCCAGCTCCGGGCAGGGGATGAACGAGCAGTACTTC

j_gene: TRBJ1-2
d_gene: TRBD1
v_gene: TRBV10-3
abundance: NA
CDR3aa: CAISITGGVDYGYTF
CDR3nt: TGTGCCATCAGTATAACAGGGGGCGTCGACTATGGCTACACCTTC

j_gene: TRBJ2-6
d_gene: NA
v_gene: TRBV30
abundance: NA
CDR3aa: CAWTPLGRGASGANVLTF
CDR3nt: TGTGCCTGGACCCCTCTAGGCAGGGGAGCTTCCGGGGCCAACGTCCTGACTTTC

j_gene: TRBJ2-5
d_gene: NA
v_gene: TRBV5-1
abundance: NA
CDR3aa: CASSLGHLRETQYF
CDR3nt: TGCGCCAGCAGCCTGGGACATTTACGAGAGACCCAGTACTTC

j_gene: TRBJ2-7
d_gene: TRBD1
v_gene: TRBV2
abundance: NA
CDR3aa: CASSETPLTGMEYEQYF
CDR3nt: TGTGCCAGCAGTGAAACCCCCTTGACAGGGATGGAATACGAGCAGTACTTC

j_gene: TRBJ2-3
d_gene: NA
v_gene: TRBV7-6
abundance: NA
CDR3aa: CASSLSGGTDTQYF
CDR3nt: TGTGCCAGCAGCTTATCGGGGGGCACAGATACGCAGTATTTT

j_gene: TRBJ2-1
d_gene: NA
v_gene: TRBV28
abundance: NA
CDR3aa: CASSFADYNEQFF
CDR3nt: TGTGCCAGCAGTTTTGCAGATTACAATGAGCAGTTCTTC

j_gene: TRBJ1-5
d_gene: TRBD1
v_gene: TRBV6-5
abundance: NA
CDR3aa: CASARGPGGNQPQHF
CDR3nt: TGTGCCAGCGCCAGGGGGCCGGGTGGCAATCAGCCCCAGCATTTT

j_gene: TRBJ2-1
d_gene: TRBD1
v_gene: TRBV28
abundance: NA
CDR3aa: CASTGQVPEQFF
CDR3nt: TGTGCCAGCACAGGACAGGTCCCCGAGCAGTTCTTC

j_gene: TRBJ2-3
d_gene: TRBD2
v_gene: TRBV6-4
abundance: NA
CDR3aa: CASSASGAGHTQYF
CDR3nt: TGTGCCAGCAGTGCTAGCGGTGCTGGGCATACGCAGTATTTT

j_gene: TRBJ1-3
d_gene: TRBD1
v_gene: TRBV6-5
abundance: NA
CDR3aa: CASSYPDRAGNTIYF
CDR3nt: TGTGCCAGCAGTTACCCCGACAGGGCTGGAAACACCATATATTTT

j_gene: TRBJ2-6
d_gene: NA
v_gene: TRBV4-1
abundance: few
CDR3aa: CASSQGRGGANVLTF
CDR3nt: TGCGCCAGCAGCCAAGGACGCGGAGGGGCCAACGTCCTGACTTTC

j_gene: TRBJ2-7
d_gene: TRBD1
v_gene: TRBV7-2
abundance: NA
CDR3aa: CASSLEIGTGLYEQYF
CDR3nt: TGTGCCAGCAGCTTAGAAATCGGGACAGGGCTTTACGAGCAGTACTTC

j_gene: TRBJ1-2
d_gene: TRBD1
v_gene: TRBV5-4
abundance: NA
CDR3aa: CASSAKTGSGYGYTF
CDR3nt: TGTGCCAGCAGCGCGAAGACAGGGAGTGGCTATGGCTACACCTTC

j_gene: TRBJ2-1
d_gene: TRBD2
v_gene: TRBV29-1
abundance: few
CDR3aa: CSVARSGRVNEQFF
CDR3nt: TGCAGCGTTGCGCGTAGCGGGAGGGTCAATGAGCAGTTCTTC

j_gene: TRBJ2-7
d_gene: TRBD2
v_gene: TRBV10-3
abundance: NA
CDR3aa: CATGSGTSGSYEQYF
CDR3nt: TGTGCCACAGGGTCCGGGACTAGCGGTTCCTACGAGCAGTACTTC

j_gene: TRBJ2-5
d_gene: TRBD2
v_gene: TRBV30
abundance: NA
CDR3aa: CAWSGGLAGGPPHF
CDR3nt: TGTGCCTGGAGCGGCGGACTAGCGGGGGGCCCGCCCCACTTC

j_gene: TRBJ1-1
d_gene: TRBD1
v_gene: TRBV9
abundance: NA
CDR3aa: CASSGQGSYHTNTEAFF
CDR3nt: TGTGCCAGCAGCGGACAGGGGTCTTACCATACGAACACTGAAGCTTTCTTT

j_gene: TRBJ2-3
d_gene: NA
v_gene: TRBV7-2
abundance: NA
CDR3aa: CASSLAGRQAGDTQYF
CDR3nt: TGTGCCAGCAGCTTAGCGGGAAGACAGGCAGGAGATACGCAGTATTTT

j_gene: TRBJ2-7
d_gene: TRBD1
v_gene: TRBV5-1
abundance: NA
CDR3aa: CASSLAGTGTYEQYF
CDR3nt: TGCGCCAGCAGCTTGGCCGGGACAGGGACCTACGAGCAGTACTTC

j_gene: TRBJ1-4
d_gene: TRBD1
v_gene: TRBV6-1
abundance: NA
CDR3aa: CASSDGTGPEKLFF
CDR3nt: TGTGCCAGCAGTGACGGGACAGGGCCCGAAAAACTGTTTTTT

j_gene: TRBJ2-2
d_gene: TRBD1
v_gene: TRBV25-1
abundance: once
CDR3aa: CASSESTGGFTRGELFF
CDR3nt: TGTGCCAGCAGTGAATCGACAGGGGGGTTTACGCGGGGGGAGCTGTTTTTT